This T cell receptor (beta chain) was documented in a study of technical replicates of blood from several donors (dated by TCRdb to about 2017). About this clone: Its cognate antigen has yet to be identified. Base-call qualities are not available, and no considerably larger clone is one nucleotide away.

The receptor library was made with the immunoSEQ multiplex PCR assay. TCRdb took this table from immuneACCESS and kept in-frame rearrangements with V and J called. Such tables lack part of the clones; where checked against another copy, unresolved V genes explain under half of the gap, and the rest is unexplained. For this sample the table gives 75,000 to 95,000 clones, of which 70% to 90% were detected only once. Of the sample, 0.35% to 0.5% is held by the ten largest clones. Reading from cysteine to phenylalanine, the CDR3 counts 13 amino acids. Solely the CDR3 DNA is kept, with 39 bases framed from the first base. Trimming at the junction amounts to 8 bases on V and 5 bases on J, and the germline ends lie 13 bases apart. The germline V gene gives CDR1 as SGHVS and CDR2 as FQNEAQ.

The rearrangement joined TRBV7-8 to TRBJ2-1, with the D gene too uncertain to name. Input material: T cells isolated from PBMCs. This sequence originates from a human donor in good health. In nucleotide form, the sequence is TGTGCCAGCCGCTCAGGATCGGACAATGAGCAGTTCTTC. It codes for CASRSGSDNEQFF.